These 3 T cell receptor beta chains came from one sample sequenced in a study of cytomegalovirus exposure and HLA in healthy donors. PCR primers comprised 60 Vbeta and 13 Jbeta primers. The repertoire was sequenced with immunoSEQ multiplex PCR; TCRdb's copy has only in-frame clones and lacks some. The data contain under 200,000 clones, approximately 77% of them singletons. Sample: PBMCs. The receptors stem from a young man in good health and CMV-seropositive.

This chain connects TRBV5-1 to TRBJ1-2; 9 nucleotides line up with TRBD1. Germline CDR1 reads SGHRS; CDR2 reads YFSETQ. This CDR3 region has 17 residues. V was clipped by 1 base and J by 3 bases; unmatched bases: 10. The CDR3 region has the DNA TGCGCCAGCAGCTTGTCGGGACAGGGAGAGGGGGACTATGGCTACACCTTC. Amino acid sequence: CASSLSGQGEGDYGYTF.

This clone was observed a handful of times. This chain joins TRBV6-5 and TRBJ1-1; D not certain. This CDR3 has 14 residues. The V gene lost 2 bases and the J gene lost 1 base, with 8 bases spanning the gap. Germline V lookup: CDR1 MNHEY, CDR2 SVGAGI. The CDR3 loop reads CASSYVNRNTEAFF. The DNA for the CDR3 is TGTGCCAGCAGTTACGTGAACAGGAACACTGAAGCTTTCTTT.

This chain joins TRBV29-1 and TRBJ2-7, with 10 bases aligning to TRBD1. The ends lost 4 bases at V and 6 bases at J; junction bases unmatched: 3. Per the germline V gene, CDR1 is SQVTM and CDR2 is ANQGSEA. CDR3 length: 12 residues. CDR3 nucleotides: TGCAGCGTTGGGACAGGGGGGGTCGAGCAGTACTTC. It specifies CSVGTGGVEQYF.